The clone carrying this TCR beta chain was detected ten times or more. RNA transcripts were the source from which TCR beta CDR3 regions were amplified. The library came from an HTBI-primed first-round RT-PCR and a second-round multiplex PCR. TCRdb processed the multiplex PCR reads anew with MiXCR; each CDR3 protein has one entry. The repertoire holds roughly 300,000 distinct CDR3 sequences, 15% to 20% seen once, with around an eighth in the top ten. The sample originates from a study of Graves' ophthalmopathy and Graves' hyperthyroidism. From germline, CDR1 is SGDLS and CDR2 YYNGEE. The V end was cut by 4 bases, the J end by 2 bases, with 24 bases between. CDR3 size: 18 residues.

The origin of this receptor is an adult man with Graves' ophthalmopathy. The gene calls are TRBV9 and TRBJ1-2; D is perhaps TRBD1 (6 bases). Source material: peripheral blood. The CDR3 spells CASSSLLSSRGGNYGYTF. In nucleotides, the CDR3 is TGTGCCAGCAGCTCGTTATTATCGTCAAGAGGGGGGAACTATGGCTACACCTTC.